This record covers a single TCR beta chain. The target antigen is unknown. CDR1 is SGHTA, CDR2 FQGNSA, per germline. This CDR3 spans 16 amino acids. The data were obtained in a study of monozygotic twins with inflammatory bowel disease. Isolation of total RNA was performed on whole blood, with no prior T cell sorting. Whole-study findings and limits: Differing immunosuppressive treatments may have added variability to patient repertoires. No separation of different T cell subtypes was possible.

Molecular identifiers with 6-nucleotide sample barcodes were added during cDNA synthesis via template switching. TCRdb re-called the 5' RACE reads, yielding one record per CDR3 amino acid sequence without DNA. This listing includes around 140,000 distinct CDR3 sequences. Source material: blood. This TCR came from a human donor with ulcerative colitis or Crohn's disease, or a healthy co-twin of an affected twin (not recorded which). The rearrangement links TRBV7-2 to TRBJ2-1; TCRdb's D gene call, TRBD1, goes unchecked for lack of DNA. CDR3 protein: CASSLGGGAIFDEQFF.